This TCR beta chain was captured in a study of identical twins. Study-wide findings and caveats: With monozygotic twins, out-of-frame TCR alpha sharing exceeded what models estimated. Fewer insertions were carried by abundant cord blood beta clonotypes, but none was seen in memory repertoires. The degree of excess twin sharing was weaker in beta out-of-frame sequences.

One entry per CDR3 protein, called by TCRdb with MiXCR from the 5' RACE reads. Of 1.5 million to 2 million distinct CDR3 sequences in the sample, about 32% were seen once. V was clipped by 6 bases and J by 1 base, with 8 bases between them. Germline-derived CDR1 and CDR2 are DFQATT and SNEGSKA (reference sequence). The CDR3 is 12 amino acids. A note on this clonotype: The antigen is not known.

Material for sequencing was cord blood. This chain links TRBV20-1 with TRBJ2-3; the D is unclear. The clonotype was recovered from a newborn girl in good health. The CDR3 is CSAHWGTDTQYF. DNA of the CDR3: TGCAGTGCGCACTGGGGCACAGATACGCAGTATTTT.